This T cell receptor (beta chain) was captured by sequencing in a study of blood T cell repertoires in COVID-19. Study in general: Researchers got acute and convalescent COVID-19 samples from the United States, Italy and Spain.

J gave up 10 bases and V 10 bases, and 20 bases lay outside the gene matches. The CDR3 contains 16 residues. The germline V gene has CDR1 SNHLY and CDR2 FYNNEI. Sequencing was performed with immunoSEQ multiplex PCR; in TCRdb, only in-frame clones are kept and a portion is missing. This table has fewer than 150,000 clones, 75% to 90% appearing once. J is TRBJ2-1 and V is TRBV2; 9 nucleotides line up with TRBD2. The TCR was taken from a man aged 30 to 45 who had recovered from COVID-19. The sample comprised PBMCs or T cells enriched from blood (not recorded which). CDR3: CATRKIAGAGFREQFF. The CDR3 nucleotides are TGTGCCACACGGAAGATAGCGGGAGCTGGGTTTCGGGAGCAGTTCTTC. The full variable domain, in which reference TRBV2 and TRBJ2-1 provide the parts outside the CDR3, is EPEVTQTPSHQVTQMGQEVILRCVPISNHLYFYWYRQILGQKVEFLVSFYNNEISEKSEIFDDQFSVERPDGSNFTLKIRSTKLEDSAMYFCATRKIAGAGFREQFFGPGTRLTVL.